This TCR beta chain came from a study of blood T cell repertoires in COVID-19 (dated by TCRdb to 2020 to 2022). Some background on the complete study: Collaborator samples came from the United States, Italy and Spain and covered acute and convalescent phases of COVID-19. Nearly every sample came with metadata listing a de-identified subject ID, COVID-19 status, age in years and sex. Where available, HLA class I and class II types were taken from metadata supplied by the sample provider and were not determined by assay-based typing. The repertoires were released in a freely available public database intended as a resource for research on the immune response to SARS-CoV-2. The prospective study material was composed of cDNA or gDNA derived from T cells, B-cell-depleted T cells, or PBMCs. Deeply sampled blood TCRbeta repertoires from subjects exposed to, actively infected with, or recovered from COVID-19 were included in the dataset. Samples came from the ongoing ImmuneRACE study (first 160 participants) plus 1,254 subjects from 6 global collaborators. Paper-wide results and their limitations: How much clinical and demographic metadata was included differed by source and by participant, and the metadata was provided uncurated.

Whole blood was collected in K2EDTA tubes by collaborating institutions according to the institutions' own protocols. For TCRbeta analysis, collaborator samples were shipped as frozen whole blood, as isolated PBMCs, or as DNA extracted from either sample type. The CDR3 runs 13 residues from the cysteine to the phenylalanine. The read is trimmed to its CDR3 DNA, 39 bases read in frame from base 1. The V end gives up 6 bases and the J end 5 bases, leaving 6 bases in the junction not matched to a gene. The germline V gene encodes CDR1 SQVTM and CDR2 ANQGSEA. TCRbeta CDR3 regions were amplified from genomic DNA by means of the immunoSEQ Assay, a bias-controlled multiplex PCR. Processing in the source paper ran as follows. The number of nucleated cells in each sample was estimated from the amplification of reference gene primers within the assay. To quantify the absolute abundance of each unique TCRbeta CDR3 rearrangement, sequence reads were collapsed and filtered. For each sample, productive Simpson clonality was calculated by taking the square root of Simpson's diversity index across productive rearrangements. TCRdb retrieved this table from immuneACCESS and kept in-frame rearrangements only. Not all clones are present; in checked studies, unresolved V genes account for under half, and no reason is known for the remainder. The DNA gave D and trimming, while V, J and clone size come from that table. This sample holds 200,000 to 250,000 clones; around three quarters were observed only once. The leading ten clones occupy around 5.4% of the sample.

A word on this clone: Which antigen it targets is not known. Base quality data are lacking; no much larger clone is found one base away.

Sequencing was done on a sample of peripheral blood. The origin of this receptor is an older woman with acute or convalescent COVID-19. The rearrangement joined TRBV29-1 to TRBJ2-5, with 10 middle bases fitting TRBD1. The CDR3 here reads CSVDRGRGETQYF. The nucleotide sequence reads as follows: TGCAGCGTCGACAGGGGGCGGGGGGAGACCCAGTACTTC.